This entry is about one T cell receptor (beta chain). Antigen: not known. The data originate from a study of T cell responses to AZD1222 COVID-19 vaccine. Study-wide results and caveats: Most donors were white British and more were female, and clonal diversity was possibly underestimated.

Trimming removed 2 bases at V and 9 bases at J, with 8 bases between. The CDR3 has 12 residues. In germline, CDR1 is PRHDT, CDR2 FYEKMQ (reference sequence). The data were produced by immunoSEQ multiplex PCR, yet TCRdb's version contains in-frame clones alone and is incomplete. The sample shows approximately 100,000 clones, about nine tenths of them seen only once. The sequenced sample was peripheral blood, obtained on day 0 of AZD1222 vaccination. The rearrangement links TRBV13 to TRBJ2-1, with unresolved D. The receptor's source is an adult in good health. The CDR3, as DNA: TGTGCCAGCAGCTTACTGGCTTTTGAGCAGTTCTTC. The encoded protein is CASSLLAFEQFF.